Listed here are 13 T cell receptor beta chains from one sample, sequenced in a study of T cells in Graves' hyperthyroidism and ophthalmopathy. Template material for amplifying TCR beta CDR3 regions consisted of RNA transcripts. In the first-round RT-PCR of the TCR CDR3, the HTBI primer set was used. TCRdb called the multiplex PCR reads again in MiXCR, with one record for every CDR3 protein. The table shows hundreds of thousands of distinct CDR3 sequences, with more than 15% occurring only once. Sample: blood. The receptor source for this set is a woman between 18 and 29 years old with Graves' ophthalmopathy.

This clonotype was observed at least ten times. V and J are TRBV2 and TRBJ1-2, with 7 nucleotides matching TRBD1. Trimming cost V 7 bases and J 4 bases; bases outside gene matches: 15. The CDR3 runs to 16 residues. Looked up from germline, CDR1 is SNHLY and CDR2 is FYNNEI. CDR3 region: CASKGWPRDSLYGYTF. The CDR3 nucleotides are TGTGCCAGCAAAGGGTGGCCCCGGGACAGCCTCTATGGCTACACCTTC.

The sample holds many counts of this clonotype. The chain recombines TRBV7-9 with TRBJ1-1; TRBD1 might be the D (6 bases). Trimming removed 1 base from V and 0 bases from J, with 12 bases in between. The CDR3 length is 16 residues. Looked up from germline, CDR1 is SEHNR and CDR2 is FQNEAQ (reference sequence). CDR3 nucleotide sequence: TGTGCCAGCAGCTTAGGTCCGGGACAATTGAACACTGAAGCTTTCTTT. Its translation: CASSLGPGQLNTEAFF.

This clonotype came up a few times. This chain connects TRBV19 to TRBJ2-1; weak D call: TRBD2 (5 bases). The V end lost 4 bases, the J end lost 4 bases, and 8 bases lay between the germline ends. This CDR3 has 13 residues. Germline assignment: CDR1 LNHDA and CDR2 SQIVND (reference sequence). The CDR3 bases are TGTGCCAGTAGTAACAGCGGATACAATGAGCAGTTCTTC. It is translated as CASSNSGYNEQFF.

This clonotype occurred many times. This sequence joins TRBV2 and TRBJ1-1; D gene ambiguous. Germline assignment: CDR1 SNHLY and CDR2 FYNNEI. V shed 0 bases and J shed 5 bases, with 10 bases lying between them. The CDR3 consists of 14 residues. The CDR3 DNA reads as TGTGCCAGCAGTGAAGCAGGGAGTTGGACTGAAGCTTTCTTT. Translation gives CASSEAGSWTEAFF.

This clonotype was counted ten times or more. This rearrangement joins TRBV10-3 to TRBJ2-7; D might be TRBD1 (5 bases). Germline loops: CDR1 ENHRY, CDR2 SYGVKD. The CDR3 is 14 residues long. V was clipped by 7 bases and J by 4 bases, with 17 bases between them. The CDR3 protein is CAITDPSQGYEQYF. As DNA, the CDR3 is TGTGCCATCACCGATCCGTCCCAGGGATACGAGCAGTACTTC.

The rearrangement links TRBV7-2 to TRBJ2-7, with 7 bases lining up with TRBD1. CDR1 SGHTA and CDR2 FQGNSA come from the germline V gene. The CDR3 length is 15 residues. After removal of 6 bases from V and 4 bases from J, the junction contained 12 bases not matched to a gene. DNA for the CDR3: TGTGCCAGCAGTTGGACAGGAGGACAGCGGTACGAGCAGTACTTC. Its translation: CASSWTGGQRYEQYF. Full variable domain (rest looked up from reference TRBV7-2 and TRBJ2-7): GAGVSQSPSNKVTEKGKDVELRCDPISGHTALYWYRQSLGQGLEFLIYFQGNSAPDKSGLPSDRFSAERTGGSVSTLTIQRTQQEDSAVYLCASSWTGGQRYEQYFGPGTRLTVT.

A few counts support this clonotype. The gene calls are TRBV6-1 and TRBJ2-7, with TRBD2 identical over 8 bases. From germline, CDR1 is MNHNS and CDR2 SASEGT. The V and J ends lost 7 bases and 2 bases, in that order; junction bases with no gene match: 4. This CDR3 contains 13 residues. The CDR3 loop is CASKERGPYEQYF. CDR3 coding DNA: TGTGCCAGCAAGGAGCGGGGGCCCTACGAGCAGTACTTC.

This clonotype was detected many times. CDR3 in DNA: TGTGCCAGCAGTTTAAATGGGTGGGGGACGGCAGCCTACGAGCAGTACTTC. Translating gives CASSLNGWGTAAYEQYF. The rearrangement uses TRBV12-3 or TRBV12-4 and TRBJ2-7; tentatively, D is TRBD1 or TRBD2 (5 bases each). Trimming pared 2 bases from V and 2 bases from J, leaving 19 bases between. There are 17 residues in the CDR3.

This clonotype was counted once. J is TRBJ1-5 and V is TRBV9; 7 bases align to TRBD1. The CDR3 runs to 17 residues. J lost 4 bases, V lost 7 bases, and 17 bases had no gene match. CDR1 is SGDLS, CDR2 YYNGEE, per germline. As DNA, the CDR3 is TGTGCCAGCGCCCGGGACAGATCCATCCGACCTAATCAGCCCCAGCATTTT. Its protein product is CASARDRSIRPNQPQHF.

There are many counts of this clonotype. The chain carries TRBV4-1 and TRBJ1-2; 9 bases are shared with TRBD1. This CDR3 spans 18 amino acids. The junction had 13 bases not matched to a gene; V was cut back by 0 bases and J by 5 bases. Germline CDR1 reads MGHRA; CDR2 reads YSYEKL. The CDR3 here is CASSQEAGQGSLGYGYTF. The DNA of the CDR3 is TGCGCCAGCAGCCAAGAGGCTGGACAGGGGAGTCTCGGGTATGGCTACACCTTC.

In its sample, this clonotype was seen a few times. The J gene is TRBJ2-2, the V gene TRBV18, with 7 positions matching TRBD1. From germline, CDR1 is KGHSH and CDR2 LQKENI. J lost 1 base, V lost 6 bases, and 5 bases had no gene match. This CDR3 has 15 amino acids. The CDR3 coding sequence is TGTGCCAGCTCGCAGGGACAGTTGAACACCGGGGAGCTGTTTTTT. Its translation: CASSQGQLNTGELFF.

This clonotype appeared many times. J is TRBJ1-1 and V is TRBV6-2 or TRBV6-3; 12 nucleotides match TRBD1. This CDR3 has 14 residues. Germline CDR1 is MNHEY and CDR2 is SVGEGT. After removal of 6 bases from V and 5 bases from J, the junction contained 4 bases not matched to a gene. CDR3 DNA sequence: TGTGCCAGCAGGGAGGGACAGGGGGCAACTGAAGCTTTCTTT. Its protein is CASREGQGATEAFF.

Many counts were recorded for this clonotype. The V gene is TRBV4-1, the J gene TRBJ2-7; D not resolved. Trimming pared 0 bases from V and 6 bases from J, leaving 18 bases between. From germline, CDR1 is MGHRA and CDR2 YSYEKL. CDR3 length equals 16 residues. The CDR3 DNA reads TGCGCCAGCAGCCAAGATTTAAACGGTCGAAGGGCCGAGCAGTACTTC. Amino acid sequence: CASSQDLNGRRAEQYF.